What follows is one T cell receptor beta chain and its context. Trimming cost V 4 bases and J 3 bases, with 12 bases left between them. The CDR3 contains 14 residues. Germline values: CDR1 SGHTA, CDR2 FQGTGA. Profiled with immunoSEQ multiplex PCR; TCRdb holds only in-frame clones, not every one. The sample gives some 1,900,000 clones, about 94% of which show up once; more than 0.9% is in the top ten. The data belong to a study of shared clonotypes between healthy human individuals. It was CD45RO-negative cells, positively selected for CCR7, that made up naive CD8 cells, with terminally differentiated effector memory CD45RA+ cells excluded.

This sequence joins TRBV7-3 and TRBJ1-1; tentatively, D is TRBD1 (6 bases). The receptor's source is a man between 18 and 35 years old in good health. Sequencing was performed on naive CD8+ T cells sorted from blood. The CDR3 coding sequence is TGTGCCAGCAGCTATGGCGGGGGGCACACTGAAGCTTTCTTT. The encoded protein is CASSYGGGHTEAFF.